The rows below give T cell receptor beta chains drawn from one sample of a study of identical twins. TCRdb re-called the 5' RACE reads with MiXCR, one entry per CDR3 protein. The table lists hundreds of thousands of distinct CDR3 sequences, over 15% of them singletons. The sample was also reused in another study, on T cells expressing NK-cell markers.

Sequencing was performed on PBMCs. The receptors stem from a woman under 30 in good health. Both conserved end residues are part of each CDR3. Each record gives: D gene, clone size, V gene, J gene, CDR3 DNA, CDR3 protein. The D gene is left open where the match is weak. Not every row has a clone size; where given, it reads once, few, many or a size class.

D gene: TRBD1
clone size: .
V gene: TRBV18
J gene: TRBJ2-5
CDR3 DNA: TGTGCCAGCTCACCACCGGGACAGGGAGATGGGACCCAGTACTTC
CDR3 protein: CASSPPGQGDGTQYF

D gene: .
clone size: few
V gene: TRBV29-1
J gene: TRBJ1-2
CDR3 DNA: TGCAGCGTTGTTCAGACCCGAGGTGGCTACACCTTC
CDR3 protein: CSVVQTRGGYTF

D gene: .
clone size: few
V gene: TRBV29-1
J gene: TRBJ1-5
CDR3 DNA: TGCAGCGTTGATAGCGACGGGGGGGATCAGCCCCAGCATTTT
CDR3 protein: CSVDSDGGDQPQHF

D gene: TRBD2
clone size: .
V gene: TRBV4-1
J gene: TRBJ2-7
CDR3 DNA: TGCGCCAGCGGATCCTCCTTAGCGGGGACCTACGAGCAGTACTTC
CDR3 protein: CASGSSLAGTYEQYF

D gene: .
clone size: .
V gene: TRBV6-1
J gene: TRBJ2-7
CDR3 DNA: TGTGCCAGCAGGGGGTTAAGGGGGTACGAGCAGTACTTC
CDR3 protein: CASRGLRGYEQYF

D gene: TRBD2
clone size: few
V gene: TRBV12-3/TRBV12-4
J gene: TRBJ2-3
CDR3 DNA: TGTGCCAGCAGTCGGACTAGCGGGGCGAAAGATACGCAGTATTTT
CDR3 protein: CASSRTSGAKDTQYF

D gene: .
clone size: .
V gene: TRBV3-1
J gene: TRBJ2-7
CDR3 DNA: TGTGCCAGCAGCTTAGGACCCTTATGGGGGGAGCAGTACTTC
CDR3 protein: CASSLGPLWGEQYF

D gene: .
clone size: .
V gene: TRBV11-2
J gene: TRBJ2-1
CDR3 DNA: TGTGCCAGCAGCTCCCAGATCACCGCCTTATACAATGAGCAGTTCTTC
CDR3 protein: CASSSQITALYNEQFF

D gene: .
clone size: few
V gene: TRBV20-1
J gene: TRBJ1-5
CDR3 DNA: TGCAGTGCTAGAGTTCCGGGCGGGGGCGAGGGCAATCAGCCCCAGCATTTT
CDR3 protein: CSARVPGGGEGNQPQHF

D gene: .
clone size: .
V gene: TRBV5-6
J gene: TRBJ2-1
CDR3 DNA: TGTGCCAGCAGCTACCGCAGGGGGGAGGGCCAGTTCTTC
CDR3 protein: CASSYRRGEGQFF

D gene: TRBD2
clone size: .
V gene: TRBV20-1
J gene: TRBJ2-1
CDR3 DNA: TGCAGTGCCGCGGCGGGAGATGAGCAGTTCTTC
CDR3 protein: CSAAAGDEQFF

D gene: .
clone size: few
V gene: TRBV20-1
J gene: TRBJ2-3
CDR3 DNA: TGCAGTGCTTCCGGGACTTATAGCACAGATACGCAGTATTTT
CDR3 protein: CSASGTYSTDTQYF

D gene: TRBD1
clone size: .
V gene: TRBV12-3/TRBV12-4
J gene: TRBJ2-4
CDR3 DNA: TGTGCCAGCAGTTTAGCAGGGGACAGGGTCTACATTCAGTACTTC
CDR3 protein: CASSLAGDRVYIQYF

D gene: .
clone size: .
V gene: TRBV20-1
J gene: TRBJ2-4
CDR3 DNA: TGCAGTGCTAGCACCGGGAGTGGAGCCAAAAACATTCAGTACTTC
CDR3 protein: CSASTGSGAKNIQYF

D gene: TRBD1
clone size: few
V gene: TRBV2
J gene: TRBJ2-7
CDR3 DNA: TGTGCCAGCAGGACGATAAGACAGGGGATGTGGAGGGAGCAGTACTTC
CDR3 protein: CASRTIRQGMWREQYF

D gene: .
clone size: few
V gene: TRBV6-6
J gene: TRBJ2-7
CDR3 DNA: TGTGCCAGCAGCCCGATAGGTAGAAACGAGCAGTACTTC
CDR3 protein: CASSPIGRNEQYF

D gene: .
clone size: .
V gene: TRBV7-2
J gene: TRBJ2-1
CDR3 DNA: TGTGCCAGCAGTCGGGTCTGGGGAGGCTACAATGAGCAGTTCTTC
CDR3 protein: CASSRVWGGYNEQFF